This TCR beta chain was identified in a study of beta chain features in type 1 diabetes. Study outcomes and limitations: Type 1 diabetes patients had moderately but significantly shorter TCRB CDR3s in all four CD4+ subsets. Cells carrying high TCR expression could end up over-represented when cDNA is sequenced.

Trimming pared 5 bases from V and 9 bases from J, leaving 14 bases between. Germline V gene sequence: CDR1 SGHAT, CDR2 FQNNGV. The CDR3 is made up of 13 amino acids. The sequenced template was cDNA made from the entire isolated RNA. Profiling relied on immunoSEQ multiplex PCR, and the TCRdb table lists in-frame clones only, not all of them. The repertoire has over 600,000 clones, around 12% of them found once; the top ten carry around 0.12%. Notes on this clone: Its target is not known.

This rearrangement joins TRBV11-2 to TRBJ2-1, with D possibly matching TRBD2 (6 bases). This sequence originates from a man between 25 and 39 years old with type 1 diabetes. The sample was naive CD4+ T cells from blood. Here the CDR3 reads CASSPGTSGEQFF. CDR3 nucleotide sequence: TGTGCCAGCAGCCCGGGGACTTCTGGTGAGCAGTTCTTC.